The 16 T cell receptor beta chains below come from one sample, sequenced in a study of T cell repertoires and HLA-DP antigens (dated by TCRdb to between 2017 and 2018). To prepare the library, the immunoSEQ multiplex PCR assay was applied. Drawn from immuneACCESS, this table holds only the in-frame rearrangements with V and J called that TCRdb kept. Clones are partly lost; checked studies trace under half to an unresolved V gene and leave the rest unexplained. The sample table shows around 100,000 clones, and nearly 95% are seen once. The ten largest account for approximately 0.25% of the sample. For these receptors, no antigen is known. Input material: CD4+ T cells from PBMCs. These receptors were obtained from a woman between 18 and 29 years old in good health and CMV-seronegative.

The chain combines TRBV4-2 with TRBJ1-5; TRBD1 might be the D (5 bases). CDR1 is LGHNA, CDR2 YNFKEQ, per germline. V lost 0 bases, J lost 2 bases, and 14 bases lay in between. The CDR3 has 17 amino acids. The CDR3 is CASSQDEGRVGNQPQHF. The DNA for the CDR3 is TGTGCCAGCAGCCAAGACGAGGGGCGAGTTGGCAATCAGCCCCAGCATTTT.

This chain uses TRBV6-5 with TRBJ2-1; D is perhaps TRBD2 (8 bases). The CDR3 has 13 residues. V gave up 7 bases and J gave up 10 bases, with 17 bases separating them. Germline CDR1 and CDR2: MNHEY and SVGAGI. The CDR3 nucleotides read TGTGCCAGCATTTTACAGGGGACTAGAGAGCAGTTCTTC. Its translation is CASILQGTREQFF.

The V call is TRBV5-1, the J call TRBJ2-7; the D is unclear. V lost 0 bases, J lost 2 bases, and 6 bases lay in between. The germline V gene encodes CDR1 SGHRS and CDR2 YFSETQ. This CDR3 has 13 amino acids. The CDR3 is CASSLGGTYEQYF. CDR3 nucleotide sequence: TGCGCCAGCAGCTTGGGAGGAACCTACGAGCAGTACTTC.

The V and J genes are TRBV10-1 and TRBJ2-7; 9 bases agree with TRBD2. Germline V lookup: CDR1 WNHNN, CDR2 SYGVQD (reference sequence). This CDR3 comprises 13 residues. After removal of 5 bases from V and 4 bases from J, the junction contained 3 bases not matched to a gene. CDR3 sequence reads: CASSSSGTYEQYF. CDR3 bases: TGCGCCAGCAGTTCTAGCGGGACTTACGAGCAGTACTTC.

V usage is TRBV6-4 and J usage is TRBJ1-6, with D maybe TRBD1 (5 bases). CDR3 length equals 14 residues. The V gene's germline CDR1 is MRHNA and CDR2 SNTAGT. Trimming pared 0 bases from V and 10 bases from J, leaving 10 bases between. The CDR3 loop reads CASSDSGGKSPLHF. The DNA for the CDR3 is TGTGCCAGCAGTGACTCGGGGGGGAAGTCACCCCTCCACTTT.

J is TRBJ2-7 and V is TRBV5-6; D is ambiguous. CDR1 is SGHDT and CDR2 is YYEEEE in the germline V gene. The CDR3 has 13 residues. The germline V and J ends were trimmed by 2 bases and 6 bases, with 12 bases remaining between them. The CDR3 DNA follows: TGTGCCAGCAGCTTACCTTCTAGATCCGAGCAGTACTTC. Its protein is CASSLPSRSEQYF. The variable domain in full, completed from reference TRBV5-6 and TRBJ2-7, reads DAGVTQSPTHLIKTRGQQVTLRCSPKSGHDTVSWYQQALGQGPQFIFQYYEEEERQRGNFPDRFSGHQFPNYSSELNVNALLLGDSALYLCASSLPSRSEQYFGPGTRLTVT.

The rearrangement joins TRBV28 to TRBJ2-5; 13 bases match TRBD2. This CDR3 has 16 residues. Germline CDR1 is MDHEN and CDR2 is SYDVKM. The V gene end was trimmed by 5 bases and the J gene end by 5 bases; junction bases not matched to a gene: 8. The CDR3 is CASSHGLAGVGETQYF. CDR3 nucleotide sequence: TGTGCCAGCAGTCACGGACTAGCGGGAGTAGGTGAGACCCAGTACTTC.

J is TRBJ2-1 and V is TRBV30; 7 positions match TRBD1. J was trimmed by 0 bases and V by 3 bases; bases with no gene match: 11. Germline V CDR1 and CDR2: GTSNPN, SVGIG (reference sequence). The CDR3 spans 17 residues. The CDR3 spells CAWRRSGQVSSYNEQFF. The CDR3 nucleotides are TGTGCCTGGAGAAGGTCTGGACAGGTCAGCTCCTACAATGAGCAGTTCTTC.

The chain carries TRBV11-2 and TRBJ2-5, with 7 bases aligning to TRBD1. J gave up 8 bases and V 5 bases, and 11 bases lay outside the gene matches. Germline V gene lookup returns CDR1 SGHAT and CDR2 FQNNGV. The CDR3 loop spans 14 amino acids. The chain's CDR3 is CASSDTQGMGTQYF. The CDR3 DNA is TGTGCCAGCAGCGATACACAGGGGATGGGAACCCAGTACTTC. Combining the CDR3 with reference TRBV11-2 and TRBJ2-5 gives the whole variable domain EAGVAQSPRYKIIEKRQSVAFWCNPISGHATLYWYQQILGQGPKLLIQFQNNGVVDDSQLPKDRFSAERLKGVDSTLKIQPAKLEDSAVYLCASSDTQGMGTQYFGPGTRLLVL.

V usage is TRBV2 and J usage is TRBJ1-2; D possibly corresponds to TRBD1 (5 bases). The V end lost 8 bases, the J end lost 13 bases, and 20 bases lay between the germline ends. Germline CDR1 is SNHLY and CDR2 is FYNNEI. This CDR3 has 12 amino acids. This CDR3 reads CASLSRISRGTF. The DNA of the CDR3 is TGTGCCAGCCTAAGTCGGATTTCTAGGGGCACCTTC.

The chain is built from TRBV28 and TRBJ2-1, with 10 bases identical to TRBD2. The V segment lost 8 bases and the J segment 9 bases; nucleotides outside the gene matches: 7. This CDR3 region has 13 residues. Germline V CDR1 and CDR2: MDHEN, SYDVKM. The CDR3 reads CASSSGSRLEQFF. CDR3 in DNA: TGTGCCAGCTCTAGCGGGAGCCGACTTGAGCAGTTCTTC.

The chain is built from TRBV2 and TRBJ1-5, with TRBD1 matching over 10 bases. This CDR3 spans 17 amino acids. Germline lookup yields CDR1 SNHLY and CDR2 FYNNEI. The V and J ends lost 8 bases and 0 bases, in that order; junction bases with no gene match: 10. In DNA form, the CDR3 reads TGTGCCAGCTCCCGGGACAGGGGACCTTATAGCAATCAGCCCCAGCATTTT. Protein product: CASSRDRGPYSNQPQHF.

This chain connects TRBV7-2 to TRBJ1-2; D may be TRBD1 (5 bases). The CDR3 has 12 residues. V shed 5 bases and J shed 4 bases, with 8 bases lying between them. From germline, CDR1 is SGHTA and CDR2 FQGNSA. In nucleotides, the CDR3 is TGTGCCAGCAGCCGACAGTCCTATGGCTACACCTTC. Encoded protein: CASSRQSYGYTF.

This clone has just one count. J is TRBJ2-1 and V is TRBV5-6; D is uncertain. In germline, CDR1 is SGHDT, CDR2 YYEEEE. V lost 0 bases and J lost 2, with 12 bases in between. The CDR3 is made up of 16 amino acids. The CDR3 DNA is TGTGCCAGCAGCTTGGCCGGGCTAGGGACCTACAATGAGCAGTTCTTC. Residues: CASSLAGLGTYNEQFF.

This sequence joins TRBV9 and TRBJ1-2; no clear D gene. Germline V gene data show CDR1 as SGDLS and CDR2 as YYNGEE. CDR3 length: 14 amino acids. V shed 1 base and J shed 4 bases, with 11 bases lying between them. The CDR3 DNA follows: TGTGCCAGCAGCGTAAGGGATCGACCCTATGGCTACACCTTC. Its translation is CASSVRDRPYGYTF.

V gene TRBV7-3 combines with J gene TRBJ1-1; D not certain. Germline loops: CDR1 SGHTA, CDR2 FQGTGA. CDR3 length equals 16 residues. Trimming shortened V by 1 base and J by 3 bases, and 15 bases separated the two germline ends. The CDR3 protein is CASSLMGYPADTEAFF. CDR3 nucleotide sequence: TGTGCCAGCAGCTTAATGGGCTACCCGGCGGACACTGAAGCTTTCTTT.